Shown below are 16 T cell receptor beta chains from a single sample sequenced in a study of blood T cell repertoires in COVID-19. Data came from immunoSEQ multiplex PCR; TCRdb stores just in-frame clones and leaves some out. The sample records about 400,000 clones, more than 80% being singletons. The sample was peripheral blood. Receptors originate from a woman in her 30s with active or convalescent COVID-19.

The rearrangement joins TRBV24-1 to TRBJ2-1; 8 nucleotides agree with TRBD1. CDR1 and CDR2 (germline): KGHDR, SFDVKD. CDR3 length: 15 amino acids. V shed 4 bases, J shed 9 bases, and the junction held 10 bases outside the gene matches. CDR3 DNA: TGTGCCACCAGTGACCCCGGACAGGGACGGGTTGAGCAGTTCTTC. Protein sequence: CATSDPGQGRVEQFF.

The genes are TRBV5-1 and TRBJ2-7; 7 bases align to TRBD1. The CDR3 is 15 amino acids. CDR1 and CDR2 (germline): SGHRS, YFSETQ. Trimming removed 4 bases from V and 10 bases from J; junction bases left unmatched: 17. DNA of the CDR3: TGCGCCAGCAGCCTCACAGGGGACGGCTCCTTGGGACAGTACTTC. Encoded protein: CASSLTGDGSLGQYF.

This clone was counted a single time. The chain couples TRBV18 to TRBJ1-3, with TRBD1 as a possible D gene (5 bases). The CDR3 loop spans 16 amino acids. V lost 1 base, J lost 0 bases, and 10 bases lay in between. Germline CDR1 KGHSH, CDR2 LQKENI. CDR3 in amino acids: CASSPRGASSGNTIYF. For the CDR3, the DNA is TGTGCCAGCTCACCACGGGGCGCGTCCTCTGGAAACACCATATATTTT.

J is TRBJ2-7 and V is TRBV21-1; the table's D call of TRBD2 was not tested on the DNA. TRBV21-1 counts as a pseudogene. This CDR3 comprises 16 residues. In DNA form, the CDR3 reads TGTGCCAGCAGCGAACTCCGGGGGTCGAGCTCCTACGAGCAGTACTTC. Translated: CASSELRGSSSYEQYF.

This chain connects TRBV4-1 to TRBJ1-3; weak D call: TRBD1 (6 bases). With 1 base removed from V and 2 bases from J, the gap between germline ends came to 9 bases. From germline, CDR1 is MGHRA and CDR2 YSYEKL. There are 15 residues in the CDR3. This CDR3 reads CASSQGTGTGNTIYF. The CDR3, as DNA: TGCGCCAGCAGCCAAGGAACAGGGACTGGAAACACCATATATTTT.

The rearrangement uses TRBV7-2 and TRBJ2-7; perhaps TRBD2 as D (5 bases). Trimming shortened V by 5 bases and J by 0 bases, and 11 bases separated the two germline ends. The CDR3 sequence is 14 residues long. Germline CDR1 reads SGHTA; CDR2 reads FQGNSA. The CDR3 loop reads CASSPRRDSYEQYF. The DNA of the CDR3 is TGTGCCAGCAGCCCCCGTCGGGACTCCTACGAGCAGTACTTC.

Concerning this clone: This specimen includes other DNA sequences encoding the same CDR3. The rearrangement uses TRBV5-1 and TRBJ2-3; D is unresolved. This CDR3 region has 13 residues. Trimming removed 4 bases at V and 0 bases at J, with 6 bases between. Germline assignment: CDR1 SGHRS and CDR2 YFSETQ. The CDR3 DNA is TGCGCCAGCAGCCCTACTAGCACAGATACGCAGTATTTT. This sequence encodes CASSPTSTDTQYF.

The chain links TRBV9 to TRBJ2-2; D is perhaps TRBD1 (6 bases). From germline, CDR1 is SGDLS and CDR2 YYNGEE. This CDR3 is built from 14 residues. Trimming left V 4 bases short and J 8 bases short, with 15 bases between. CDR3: CASSPHRVGGELFF. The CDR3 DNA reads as TGTGCCAGCAGCCCGCACAGGGTGGGTGGGGAGCTGTTTTTT.

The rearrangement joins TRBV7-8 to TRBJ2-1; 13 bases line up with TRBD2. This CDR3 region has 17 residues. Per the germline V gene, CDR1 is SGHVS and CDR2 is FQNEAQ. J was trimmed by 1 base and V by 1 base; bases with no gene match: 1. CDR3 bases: TGTGCCAGCAGCTTAGGGGGACTAGCGGGATCCTACAATGAGCAGTTCTTC. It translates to CASSLGGLAGSYNEQFF.

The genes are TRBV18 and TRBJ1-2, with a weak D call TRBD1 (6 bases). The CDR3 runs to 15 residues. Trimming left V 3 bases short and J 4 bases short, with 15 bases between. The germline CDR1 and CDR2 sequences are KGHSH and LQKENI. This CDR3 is CASSPSGVEVYGYTF. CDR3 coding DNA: TGTGCCAGCTCACCCTCAGGGGTCGAGGTCTATGGCTACACCTTC.

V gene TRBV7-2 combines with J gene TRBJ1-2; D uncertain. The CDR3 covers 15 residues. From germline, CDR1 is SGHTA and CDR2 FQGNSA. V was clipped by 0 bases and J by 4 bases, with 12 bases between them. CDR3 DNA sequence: TGTGCCAGCAGCTTAGCGGCCAGCGGCTCCTATGGCTACACCTTC. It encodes CASSLAASGSYGYTF.

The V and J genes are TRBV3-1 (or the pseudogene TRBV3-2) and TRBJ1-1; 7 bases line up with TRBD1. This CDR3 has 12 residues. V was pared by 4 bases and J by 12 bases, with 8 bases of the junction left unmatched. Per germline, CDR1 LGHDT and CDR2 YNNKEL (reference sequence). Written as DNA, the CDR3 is TGTGCCAGCAGCCGGAAACAGGGGATCCCTTTCTTT. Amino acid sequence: CASSRKQGIPFF.

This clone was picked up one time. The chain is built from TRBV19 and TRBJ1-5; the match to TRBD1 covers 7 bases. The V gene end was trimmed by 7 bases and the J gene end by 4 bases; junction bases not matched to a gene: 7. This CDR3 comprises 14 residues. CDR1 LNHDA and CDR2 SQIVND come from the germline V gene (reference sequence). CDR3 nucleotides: TGTGCCAGTAACCTAGCAGGGGGTAATCAGCCCCAGCATTTT. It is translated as CASNLAGGNQPQHF.

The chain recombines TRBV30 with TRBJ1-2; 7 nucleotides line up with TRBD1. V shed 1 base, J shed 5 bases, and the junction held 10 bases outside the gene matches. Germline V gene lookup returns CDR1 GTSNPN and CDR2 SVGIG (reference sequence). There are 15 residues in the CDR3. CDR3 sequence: CAWSAGQGVKYGYTF. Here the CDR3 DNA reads TGTGCCTGGAGTGCTGGGCAGGGGGTCAAGTATGGCTACACCTTC.

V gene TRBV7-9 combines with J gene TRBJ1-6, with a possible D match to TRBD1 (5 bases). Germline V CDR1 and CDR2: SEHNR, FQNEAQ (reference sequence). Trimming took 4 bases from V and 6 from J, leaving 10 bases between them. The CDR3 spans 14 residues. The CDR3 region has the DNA TGTGCCAGCAGCTCTCGACAGAGTAATTCACCCCTCCACTTT. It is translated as CASSSRQSNSPLHF.

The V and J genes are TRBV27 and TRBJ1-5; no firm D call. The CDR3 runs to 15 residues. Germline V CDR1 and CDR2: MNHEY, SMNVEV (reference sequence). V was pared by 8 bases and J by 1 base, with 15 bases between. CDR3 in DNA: TGTGCCAGCGGCCCGAGGTTTGGAAGCAATCAGCCCCAGCATTTT. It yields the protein CASGPRFGSNQPQHF.